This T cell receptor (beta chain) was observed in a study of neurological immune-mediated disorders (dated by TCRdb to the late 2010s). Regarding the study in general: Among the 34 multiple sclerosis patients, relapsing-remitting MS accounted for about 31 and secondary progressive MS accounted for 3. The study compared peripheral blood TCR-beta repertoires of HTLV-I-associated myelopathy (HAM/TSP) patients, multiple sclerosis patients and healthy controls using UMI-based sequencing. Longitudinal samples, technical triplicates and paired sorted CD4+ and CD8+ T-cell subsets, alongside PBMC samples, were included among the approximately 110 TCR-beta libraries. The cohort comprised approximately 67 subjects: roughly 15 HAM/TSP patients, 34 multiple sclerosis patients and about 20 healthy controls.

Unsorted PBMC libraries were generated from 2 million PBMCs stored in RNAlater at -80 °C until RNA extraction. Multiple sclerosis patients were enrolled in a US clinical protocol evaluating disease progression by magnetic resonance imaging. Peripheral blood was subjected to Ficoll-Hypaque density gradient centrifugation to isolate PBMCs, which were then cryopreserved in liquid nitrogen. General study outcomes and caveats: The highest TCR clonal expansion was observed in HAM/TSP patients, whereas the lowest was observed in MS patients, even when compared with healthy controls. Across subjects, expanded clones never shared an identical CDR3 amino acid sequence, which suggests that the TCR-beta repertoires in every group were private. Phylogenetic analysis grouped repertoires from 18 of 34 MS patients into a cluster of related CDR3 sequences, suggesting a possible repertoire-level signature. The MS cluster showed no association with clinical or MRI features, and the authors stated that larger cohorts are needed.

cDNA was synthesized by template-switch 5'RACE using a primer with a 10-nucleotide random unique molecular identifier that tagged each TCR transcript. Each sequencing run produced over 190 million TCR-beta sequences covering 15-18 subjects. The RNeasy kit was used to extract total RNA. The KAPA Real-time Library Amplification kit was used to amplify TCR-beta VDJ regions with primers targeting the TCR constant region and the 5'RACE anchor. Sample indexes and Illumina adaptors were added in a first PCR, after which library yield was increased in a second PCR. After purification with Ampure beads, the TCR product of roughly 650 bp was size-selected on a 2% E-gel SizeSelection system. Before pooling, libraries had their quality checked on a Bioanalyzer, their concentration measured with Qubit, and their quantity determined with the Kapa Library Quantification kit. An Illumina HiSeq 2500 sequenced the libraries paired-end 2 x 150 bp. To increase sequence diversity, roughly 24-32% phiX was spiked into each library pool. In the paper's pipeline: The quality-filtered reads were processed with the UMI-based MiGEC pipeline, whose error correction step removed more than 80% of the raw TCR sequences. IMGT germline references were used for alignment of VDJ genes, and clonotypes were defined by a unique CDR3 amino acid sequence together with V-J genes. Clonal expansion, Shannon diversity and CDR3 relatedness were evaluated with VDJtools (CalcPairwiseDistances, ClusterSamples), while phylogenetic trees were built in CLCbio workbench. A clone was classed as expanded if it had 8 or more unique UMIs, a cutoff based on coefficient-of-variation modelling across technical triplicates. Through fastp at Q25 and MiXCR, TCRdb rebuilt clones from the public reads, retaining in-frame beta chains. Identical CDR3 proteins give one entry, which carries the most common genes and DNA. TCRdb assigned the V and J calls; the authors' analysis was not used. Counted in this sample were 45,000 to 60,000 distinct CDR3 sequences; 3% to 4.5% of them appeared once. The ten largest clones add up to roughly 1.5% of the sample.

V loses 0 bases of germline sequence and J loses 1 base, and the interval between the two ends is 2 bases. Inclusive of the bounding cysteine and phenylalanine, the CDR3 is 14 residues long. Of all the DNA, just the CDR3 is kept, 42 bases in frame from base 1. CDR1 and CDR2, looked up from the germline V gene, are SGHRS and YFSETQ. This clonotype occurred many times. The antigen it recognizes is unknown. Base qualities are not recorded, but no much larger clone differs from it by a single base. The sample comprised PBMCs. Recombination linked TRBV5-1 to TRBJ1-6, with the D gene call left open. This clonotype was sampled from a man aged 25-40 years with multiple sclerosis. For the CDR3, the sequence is CASSLDSYNSPLHF. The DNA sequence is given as TGCGCCAGCAGCTTGGATTCCTATAATTCACCCCTCCACTTT.